Shown below are 32 T cell receptor beta chains from a single sample sequenced in a study of Graves' ophthalmopathy and Graves' hyperthyroidism. CDR3 regions of TCR beta were amplified from RNA transcripts. The authors performed first-round RT-PCR with HTBI primers and then a second-round multiplex PCR. A single record per CDR3 protein comes from TCRdb applying MiXCR to the multiplex PCR reads. The sample shows 500,000 to 700,000 distinct CDR3 sequences, 20% to 25% of them seen only once. Sequenced sample: peripheral blood. The source of these receptors is a woman younger than 30 with stable Graves' hyperthyroidism. Some clones in this sample may be carry-over from other donors' samples.

The chain employs TRBV6-1 and TRBJ1-2, with D perhaps TRBD1 (5 bases). Germline V lookup: CDR1 MNHNS, CDR2 SASEGT. The CDR3 totals 12 residues. Trimming pared 7 bases from V and 6 bases from J, leaving 12 bases between. The CDR3, as DNA: TGTGCCAGCAAGGACGGGGGTCATGGCTACACCTTC. Translating gives CASKDGGHGYTF.

This clonotype was recorded at least ten times. The V and J genes are TRBV28 and TRBJ1-2; D might be TRBD1 (6 bases). CDR3 size: 14 residues. V was trimmed by 7 bases and J by 0 bases, leaving 12 bases between them. The germline CDR1 and CDR2 sequences are MDHEN and SYDVKM. The CDR3 coding sequence is TGTGCCAGCAATTTGGACAGCCCTAACTATGGCTACACCTTC. Translated, it gives CASNLDSPNYGYTF.

This clonotype was counted ten times or more. The chain employs TRBV6-1 and TRBJ2-7, with no clear D. The CDR3 is 15 residues long. The V and J ends lost 8 bases and 0 bases respectively, with 17 bases between them. Germline CDR1 reads MNHNS; CDR2 reads SASEGT. The chain's CDR3 is CASLHARVSSYEQYF. The CDR3, as DNA: TGTGCCAGCCTCCACGCCAGAGTGAGCTCCTACGAGCAGTACTTC.

This clonotype has ten or more counts. The chain couples TRBV6-5 to TRBJ2-7; D is perhaps TRBD2 (6 bases). V lost 11 bases, J lost 6 bases, and 20 bases lay in between. The CDR3 totals 13 residues. In germline, CDR1 is MNHEY, CDR2 SVGAGI. This CDR3 is CASPGGPYLEQYF. The DNA for the CDR3 is TGTGCCTCCCCCGGGGGACCCTATCTCGAGCAGTACTTC.

There are many counts of this clonotype. A clone one base away is much larger, so this may be a read error. CDR3 DNA: TGTGCCAGCAGTTTAGCAGGACTAGAAGCTTTCTTT. Translation: CASSLAGLEAFF. The gene calls are TRBV12-3 or TRBV12-4 and TRBJ1-1; D ambiguous. The CDR3 is made up of 12 amino acids. V dropped 0 bases and J dropped 8 bases, with 7 bases sitting between them.

Only one count was recorded for this clonotype. The chain uses TRBV20-1 and TRBJ1-2, with a weak D call TRBD1 (5 bases). Looked up from germline, CDR1 is DFQATT and CDR2 is SNEGSKA (reference sequence). The CDR3 contains 13 residues. V lost 6 bases, J lost 6 bases, and 17 bases lay in between. CDR3: CSATRQPRDGYTF. The CDR3, as DNA: TGCAGTGCCACTCGACAGCCAAGGGATGGCTACACCTTC.

The chain joins TRBV12-3 or TRBV12-4 to TRBJ1-2; 7 bases map to TRBD1. This CDR3 region has 13 residues. J was trimmed by 6 bases and V by 4 bases; bases with no gene match: 5. The CDR3 region is CASSSMTGNGYTF. CDR3 DNA: TGTGCCAGCAGTTCAATGACAGGGAATGGCTACACCTTC.

The chain couples TRBV2 to TRBJ2-7; maybe TRBD1 (6 bases). Trimming removed 10 bases at V and 3 bases at J, with 16 bases between. Looked up from germline, CDR1 is SNHLY and CDR2 is FYNNEI. The CDR3 has 13 residues. CDR3 in amino acids: CANRRDTHYEQYF. The CDR3 bases are TGTGCCAACCGCCGGGACACTCACTACGAGCAGTACTTC. Looking up the rest from reference TRBV2 and TRBJ2-7 gives the full variable domain: EPEVTQTPSHQVTQMGQEVILRCVPISNHLYFYWYRQILGQKVEFLVSFYNNEISEKSEIFDDQFSVERPDGSNFTLKIRSTKLEDSAMYFCANRRDTHYEQYFGPGTRLTVT.

In its sample, this clonotype was seen a few times. The chain has TRBV5-1 and TRBJ1-6, with D perhaps matching TRBD1 (6 bases). CDR1 is SGHRS and CDR2 is YFSETQ in the germline V gene. V shed 4 bases and J shed 7 bases, with 24 bases lying between them. CDR3 size: 18 residues. CDR3: CASSPEGTGAMGNSPLHF. DNA of the CDR3: TGCGCCAGCAGCCCGGAGGGGACGGGGGCAATGGGGAATTCACCCCTCCACTTT.

CDR3 nucleotide sequence: TGTGCCAGTAGTACCCCCGCCGGGACAGGGTTTCGAGATCAGCCCCAGCATTTT. It codes for CASSTPAGTGFRDQPQHF. The genes are TRBV19 and TRBJ1-5, with TRBD1 matching 9 bases. Germline lookup yields CDR1 LNHDA and CDR2 SQIVND (reference sequence). Germline trimming cut 4 bases from V and 5 bases from J; bases unmatched to any gene: 15. The CDR3 extends over 18 amino acids.

This clonotype appeared many times. The V gene is TRBV6-1, the J gene TRBJ2-2; the D call may be TRBD1 or TRBD2 (5 bases each). The CDR3 is 17 residues long. From germline, CDR1 is MNHNS and CDR2 SASEGT. V was trimmed by 4 bases and J by 4 bases, leaving 19 bases between them. CDR3 nucleotides: TGTGCCAGCAGTGGGCGGACTTTTGACAGTGGCACCGGGGAGCTGTTTTTT. Its translation: CASSGRTFDSGTGELFF.

The table lists this clonotype with many counts. V is TRBV18 and J is TRBJ2-4, with unresolved D. The germline gives CDR1 KGHSH, CDR2 LQKENI. Between the trimmed V and J ends, which lost 0 bases and 0 bases, there was a span of 12 bases. The CDR3 is 17 amino acids. Here the CDR3 DNA reads TGTGCCAGCTCACCACCCGCAGTCAGCCTAGCCAAAAACATTCAGTACTTC. Translation gives CASSPPAVSLAKNIQYF.

The rearrangement uses TRBV6-2 or TRBV6-3 and TRBJ2-7; 7 positions agree with TRBD1. Germline V gives CDR1 MNHEY, CDR2 SVGEGT. This CDR3 spans 14 amino acids. V lost 2 bases to trimming and J lost 2 bases; unmatched junction nucleotides: 3. The CDR3 coding sequence is TGTGCCAGCAGTTACATAGACAGGGCCTACGAGCAGTACTTC. Translation: CASSYIDRAYEQYF.

This clonotype was observed a few times. The rearrangement uses TRBV11-3 and TRBJ1-1; no clear D. This CDR3 region has 14 residues. Trimming took 3 bases from V and 1 from J, leaving 9 bases between them. Germline CDR1 reads SGHNT; CDR2 reads YENEEA. The DNA for the CDR3 is TGTGCCAGCAGCTTTCGTAGCCCGAACACTGAAGCTTTCTTT. Translated: CASSFRSPNTEAFF.

This clonotype occurred many times. V and J are TRBV6-1 and TRBJ1-1, with a possible D match to TRBD1 (6 bases). V lost 7 bases to trimming and J lost 5 bases, with 11 bases between them. This CDR3 has 12 residues. Germline assignment: CDR1 MNHNS and CDR2 SASEGT. The CDR3 spells CASIGRGTEAFF. In nucleotides, the CDR3 is TGTGCCAGCATTGGCAGGGGTACTGAAGCTTTCTTT.

This clonotype came up many times. This chain joins TRBV10-3 and TRBJ1-5, with a tentative D call TRBD1 (6 bases). The germline gives CDR1 ENHRY, CDR2 SYGVKD. Trimming pared 2 bases from V and 5 bases from J, leaving 10 bases between. There are 14 residues in the CDR3. The CDR3 DNA reads TGTGCCATCAGTGAGGAGGCAGGGGATCAGCCCCAGCATTTT. Protein product: CAISEEAGDQPQHF.

The sample holds a few counts of this clonotype. For the CDR3, the DNA is TGTGCCCGCTGGGAGGCCGCCGTCCAGTACTTC. Its translation: CARWEAAVQYF. The chain links TRBV30 to TRBJ2-5, with D possibly TRBD2 on 6 matching bases. The CDR3 extends over 11 amino acids. The germline V gene has CDR1 GTSNPN and CDR2 SVGIG (reference sequence). The germline V and J ends were trimmed by 8 bases and 10 bases, with 17 bases remaining between them.

This clonotype was counted at least ten times. The chain joins TRBV6-5 to TRBJ1-1, with D hard to call. The CDR3 loop spans 16 amino acids. V lost 2 bases to trimming and J lost 1 base, with 14 bases between them. Germline CDR1 and CDR2: MNHEY and SVGAGI. The CDR3 loop reads CASSYDPTRPNTEAFF. CDR3 nucleotides: TGTGCCAGCAGTTACGACCCGACGCGCCCGAACACTGAAGCTTTCTTT.

This clonotype was observed many times. The rearrangement uses TRBV19 and TRBJ2-7; 10 bases are shared with TRBD1. Germline CDR1 is LNHDA and CDR2 is SQIVND (reference sequence). This CDR3 contains 16 residues. J lost 0 bases, V lost 9 bases, and 11 bases had no gene match. As DNA, the CDR3 is TGTGCCAGCCGGGACAGGGGAAGGGGAAGCTCCTACGAGCAGTACTTC. Protein product: CASRDRGRGSSYEQYF.

This clonotype was observed many times. V usage is TRBV12-3 or TRBV12-4 and J usage is TRBJ1-5; tentatively, D is TRBD1 (6 bases). This CDR3 comprises 14 residues. The V end was cut by 4 bases, the J end by 4 bases, with 11 bases between. The CDR3 nucleotides read TGTGCCAGCAGTTACTCAGGGGATAATCAGCCCCAGCATTTT. Translated: CASSYSGDNQPQHF.

The sample holds many counts of this clonotype. The CDR3 spells CSASVSSYNSPLHF. The DNA for the CDR3 is TGCAGTGCTAGCGTGAGCTCCTATAATTCACCCCTCCACTTT. This sequence joins TRBV20-1 and TRBJ1-6; D ambiguous. From germline, CDR1 is DFQATT and CDR2 SNEGSKA (reference sequence). V lost 3 bases, J lost 0 bases, and 6 bases lay in between. The CDR3 is 14 amino acids.

This clonotype was detected ten times or more. This chain connects TRBV15 to TRBJ1-2, with D possibly TRBD1 on 5 matching bases. The CDR3 sequence is 15 residues long. Per the germline V gene, CDR1 is LNHNV and CDR2 is YYDKDF (reference sequence). The V end lost 3 bases, the J end lost 2 bases, and 13 bases lay between the germline ends. This CDR3 reads CATSSPEQVNYGYTF. DNA for the CDR3: TGTGCCACCAGCAGTCCCGAACAGGTGAACTATGGCTACACCTTC.

The CDR3 bases are TGTGCCAGCAGTTACAGGGTATACCTTACTTCACCCCTCCACTTT. Protein: CASSYRVYLTSPLHF. The rearrangement joins TRBV6-5 to TRBJ1-6, with D hard to call. Germline CDR1 is MNHEY and CDR2 is SVGAGI. The CDR3 runs 15 residues. Trimming left V 2 bases short and J 9 bases short, with 14 bases between.

This clonotype appeared once. CDR3 amino acids: CASSEEPLAVYEQYF. CDR3 nucleotide sequence: TGTGCCAGCAGTGAAGAGCCCCTAGCGGTCTACGAGCAGTACTTC. V is TRBV6-1 and J is TRBJ2-7, with TRBD2 identical over 7 bases. The CDR3 runs 15 residues. V dropped 1 base and J dropped 3; count of bases not matched to a gene: 6. Germline V CDR1 and CDR2: MNHNS, SASEGT.

For this clonotype: Being one base from a much bigger clone, this may be a read error. The J gene is TRBJ2-5, the V gene TRBV24-1, with D unresolved. The V gene lost 2 bases and the J gene lost 2 bases, with 5 bases spanning the gap. The CDR3 has 13 residues. Germline CDR1 KGHDR, CDR2 SFDVKD. CDR3 coding DNA: TGTGCCACCAGTGATTCGTATCAAGAGACCCAGTACTTC. It codes for CATSDSYQETQYF.

At least ten counts were recorded for this clonotype. CDR3 nucleotide sequence: TGTGCCAGCAGCGCGGTCTATGGCTACACCTTC. It codes for CASSAVYGYTF. The rearrangement uses TRBV12-3 or TRBV12-4 and TRBJ1-2, with D unresolved. V lost 6 bases, J lost 4 bases, and 6 bases lay in between. This CDR3 spans 11 amino acids.

This clonotype was seen many times. This chain links TRBV19 with TRBJ1-1; no firm D call. CDR3 length: 15 residues. Between the trimmed V and J ends, which lost 4 bases and 1 base, there was a span of 13 bases. CDR1 LNHDA and CDR2 SQIVND come from the germline V gene (reference sequence). CDR3: CASSTTGLSNTEAFF. The CDR3 DNA reads TGTGCCAGTAGTACGACTGGACTCTCGAACACTGAAGCTTTCTTT.

V and J are TRBV14 and TRBJ2-5; possible D gene TRBD2, 5 bases. Per germline, CDR1 SGHDN and CDR2 FVKESK. Trimming pared 0 bases from V and 5 bases from J, leaving 13 bases between. CDR3 length equals 15 residues. The CDR3 region has the DNA TGTGCCAGCAGCCAAGAATTTCGGGGTCGGGAGACCCAGTACTTC. Translating gives CASSQEFRGRETQYF.

The chain uses TRBV7-3 and TRBJ2-2, with TRBD2 identical over 8 bases. Germline CDR1 SGHTA, CDR2 FQGTGA. V lost 3 bases and J lost 3; bases outside the gene matches: 6. This CDR3 contains 16 residues. CDR3 amino acids: CASSLLASGYTGELFF. The CDR3 DNA is TGTGCCAGCAGCTTGTTGGCTAGCGGGTACACCGGGGAGCTGTTTTTT.

Ten or more counts support this clonotype. The V call is TRBV28, the J call TRBJ2-7, with D possibly matching TRBD2 (7 bases). The CDR3 totals 15 residues. Germline CDR1 and CDR2: MDHEN and SYDVKM. Trimming took 2 bases from V and 7 from J, leaving 18 bases between them. The CDR3 loop is CASSLGGGDIREQYF. DNA of the CDR3: TGTGCCAGCAGTTTAGGGGGAGGGGACATCAGGGAGCAGTACTTC.

The chain has TRBV12-3 or TRBV12-4 and TRBJ2-6; TRBD1 matches 8 bases. V gave up 5 bases and J gave up 0 bases; unmatched junction bases: 6. This CDR3 region has 17 residues. The CDR3: CASSIGQGPSGANVLTF. DNA of the CDR3: TGTGCCAGCAGTATTGGACAGGGCCCCTCTGGGGCCAACGTCCTGACTTTC.

A few counts support this clonotype. The chain carries TRBV13 and TRBJ1-1, with 9 positions matching TRBD1. Trimming at V came to 4 bases and at J to 3 bases, leaving 6 bases not matched to a gene. The CDR3 has 15 amino acids. Germline CDR1 PRHDT, CDR2 FYEKMQ (reference sequence). The CDR3 DNA sequence: TGTGCCAGCAGCTCGACAGGGGGTGGGGACACTGAAGCTTTCTTT. Translation gives CASSSTGGGDTEAFF. Complete variable domain (other parts from reference TRBV13 and TRBJ1-1): AAGVIQSPRHLIKEKRETATLKCYPIPRHDTVYWYQQGPGQDPQFLISFYEKMQSDKGSIPDRFSAQQFSDYHSELNMSSLELGDSALYFCASSSTGGGDTEAFFGQGTRLTVV.